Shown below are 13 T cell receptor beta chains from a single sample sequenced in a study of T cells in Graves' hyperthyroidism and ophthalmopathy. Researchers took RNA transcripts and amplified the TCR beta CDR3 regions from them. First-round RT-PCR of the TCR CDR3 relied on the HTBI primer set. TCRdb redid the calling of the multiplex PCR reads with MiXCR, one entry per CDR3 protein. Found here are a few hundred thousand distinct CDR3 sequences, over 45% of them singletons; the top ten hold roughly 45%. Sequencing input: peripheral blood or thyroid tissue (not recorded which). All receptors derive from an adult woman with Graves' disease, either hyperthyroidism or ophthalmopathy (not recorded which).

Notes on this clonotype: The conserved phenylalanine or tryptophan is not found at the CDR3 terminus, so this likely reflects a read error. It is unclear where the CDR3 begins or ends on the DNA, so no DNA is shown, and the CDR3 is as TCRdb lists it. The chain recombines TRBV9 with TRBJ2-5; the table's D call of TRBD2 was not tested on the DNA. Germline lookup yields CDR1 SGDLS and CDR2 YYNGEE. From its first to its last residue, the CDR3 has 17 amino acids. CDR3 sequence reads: CASSVAHLGDYGYTFGS.

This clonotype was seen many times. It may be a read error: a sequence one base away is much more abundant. The CDR3 DNA reads TGCGCCAGCAGTGATTGGAGCTCTGGAAACACCATATATTTT. It encodes CASSDWSSGNTIYF. The V call is TRBV10-2, the J call TRBJ1-3, with D uncertain. The V and J ends lost 3 bases and 0 bases respectively, with 6 bases between them. This CDR3 region has 14 residues. CDR1 is WSHSY and CDR2 is SAAADI in the germline V gene.

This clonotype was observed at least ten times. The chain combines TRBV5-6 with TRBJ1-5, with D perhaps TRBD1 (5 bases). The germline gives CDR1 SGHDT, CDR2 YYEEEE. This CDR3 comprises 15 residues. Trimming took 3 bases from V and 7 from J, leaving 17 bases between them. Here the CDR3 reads CASSSGRRVGQPQHF. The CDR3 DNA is TGTGCCAGCAGCTCTGGGCGCAGGGTCGGGCAGCCCCAGCATTTT.

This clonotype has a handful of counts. CDR3 in DNA: TGTGCCAGCAGCTTGGGCATCCATCAGCCCCAGCATTTT. The encoded protein is CASSLGIHQPQHF. The V call is TRBV5-5, the J call TRBJ1-5; D is unresolved. Germline V gene sequence: CDR1 SGHKS, CDR2 YYEKEE (reference sequence). The CDR3 is made up of 13 amino acids. Deletions cut 0 bases from V and 5 bases from J, with 6 bases between.

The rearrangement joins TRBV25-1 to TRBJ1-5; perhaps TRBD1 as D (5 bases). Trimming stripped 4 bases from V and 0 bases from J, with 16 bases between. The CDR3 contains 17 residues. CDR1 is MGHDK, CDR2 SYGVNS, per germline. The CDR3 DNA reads TGTGCCAGCAGTGCTAGGCCCCGGGGGTTTAGCAATCAGCCCCAGCATTTT. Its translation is CASSARPRGFSNQPQHF.

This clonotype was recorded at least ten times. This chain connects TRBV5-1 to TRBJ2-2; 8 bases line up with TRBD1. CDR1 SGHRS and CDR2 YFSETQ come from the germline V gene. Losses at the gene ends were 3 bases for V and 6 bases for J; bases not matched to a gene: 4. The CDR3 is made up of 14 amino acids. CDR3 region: CASSSLQGAGELFF. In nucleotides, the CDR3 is TGCGCCAGCAGCTCACTACAGGGGGCCGGGGAGCTGTTTTTT. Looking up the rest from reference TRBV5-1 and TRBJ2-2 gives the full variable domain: KAGVTQTPRYLIKTRGQQVTLSCSPISGHRSVSWYQQTPGQGLQFLFEYFSETQRNKGNFPGRFSGRQFSNSRSEMNVSTLELGDSALYLCASSSLQGAGELFFGEGSRLTVL.

The CDR3 region is CSARRWRGWENEKLFF. The CDR3 DNA sequence: TGCAGTGCTAGACGATGGCGGGGATGGGAGAATGAAAAACTGTTTTTT. The rearrangement joins TRBV20-1 to TRBJ1-4; D not resolved. Germline V gene lookup returns CDR1 DFQATT and CDR2 SNEGSKA (reference sequence). V shed 2 bases and J shed 5 bases, with 18 bases lying between them. The CDR3 has 16 amino acids.

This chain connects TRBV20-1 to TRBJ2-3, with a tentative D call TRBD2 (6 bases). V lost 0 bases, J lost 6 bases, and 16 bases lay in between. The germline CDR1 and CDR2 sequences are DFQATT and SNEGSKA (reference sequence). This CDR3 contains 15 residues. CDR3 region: CSARDPSGGLDTQYF. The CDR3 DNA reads TGCAGTGCTAGAGATCCAAGCGGAGGGTTGGATACGCAGTATTTT.

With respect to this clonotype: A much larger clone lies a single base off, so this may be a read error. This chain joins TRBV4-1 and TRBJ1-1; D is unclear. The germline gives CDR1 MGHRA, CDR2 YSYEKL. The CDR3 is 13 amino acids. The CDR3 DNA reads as TGCGCCAGCAACCAAGAGGCCGGCACTGAAGCTTTCTTT. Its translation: CASNQEAGTEAFF.

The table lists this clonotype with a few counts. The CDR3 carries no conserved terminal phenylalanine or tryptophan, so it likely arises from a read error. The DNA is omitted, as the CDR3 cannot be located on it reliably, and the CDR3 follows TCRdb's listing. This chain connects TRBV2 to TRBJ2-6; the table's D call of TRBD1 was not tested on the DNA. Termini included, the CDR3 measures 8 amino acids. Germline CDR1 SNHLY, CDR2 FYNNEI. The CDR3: CASTGITS.

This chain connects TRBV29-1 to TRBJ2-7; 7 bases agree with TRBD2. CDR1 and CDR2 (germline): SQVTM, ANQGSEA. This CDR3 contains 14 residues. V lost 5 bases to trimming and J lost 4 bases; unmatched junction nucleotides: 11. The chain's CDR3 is CSVSGGGTVYEQYF. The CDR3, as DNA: TGCAGCGTTAGTGGGGGGGGAACAGTGTACGAGCAGTACTTC.

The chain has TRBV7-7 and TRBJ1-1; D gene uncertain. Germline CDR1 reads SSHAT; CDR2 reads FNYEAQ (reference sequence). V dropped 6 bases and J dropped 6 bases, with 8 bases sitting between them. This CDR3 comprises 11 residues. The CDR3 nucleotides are TGTGCCAGCAGTTACGTGGCTGAAGCTTTCTTT. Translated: CASSYVAEAFF.

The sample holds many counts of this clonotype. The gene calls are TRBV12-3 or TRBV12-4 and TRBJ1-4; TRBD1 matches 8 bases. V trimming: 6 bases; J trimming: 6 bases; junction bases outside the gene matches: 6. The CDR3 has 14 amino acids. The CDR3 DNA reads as TGTGCCAGCAGCTCAGACAGGGGCGATGAAAAACTGTTTTTT. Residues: CASSSDRGDEKLFF.